This entry describes one T cell receptor (beta chain). These data come from a study of blood T cell repertoires in COVID-19. Study summary: T cells, B-cell-depleted T cells, or PBMCs supplied cDNA or gDNA.

In the authors' workflow: Scientists estimated how many nucleated cells there were by amplifying reference gene primers. Profiled with immunoSEQ multiplex PCR; TCRdb holds only in-frame clones, not every one. V and J calls and clone size are those listed in that table; D and trimming were worked out from the DNA. Seen here are some 200,000 clones, roughly four fifths observed once, and the top ten hold approximately 9.2%. Researchers sorted participants into cohorts using their self-reported clinical history. Sequenced material: PBMCs or T cells enriched from blood (not recorded which). This TCR derives from a man aged 35 to 55 who had recovered from COVID-19.

Here the CDR3 DNA reads TGTGCCAGCAGCCTTACGGTTGGCAGGGGGTACGACCGCTATGGCTACACCTTC. Protein sequence: CASSLTVGRGYDRYGYTF. The gene calls are TRBV7-9 and TRBJ1-2, with TRBD1 matching 7 bases. The CDR3 has 18 residues. Losses at the gene ends were 5 bases for V and 4 bases for J; bases not matched to a gene: 19. Germline V gene lookup returns CDR1 SEHNR and CDR2 FQNEAQ (reference sequence).